This is a list of T cell receptor beta chains from one sample in a study of shared clonotypes between healthy human individuals. Assay used: immunoSEQ multiplex PCR; TCRdb lists only in-frame clones, some missing. The table records some 1.5 million clones, about 96% of them present only once. The sample was naive CD4+ T cells sorted from blood. These receptors were collected from a man aged 30-40 years in good health. The CDR3 runs from the conserved cysteine through the conserved F or W. A D gene is named only where the DNA matches it firmly. Size values are once, few and many counts, or a class for expanded clones, and some rows have none.

clone_size | j_call | d_call | v_call | cdr3_aa | cdr3_nt
. | TRBJ2-7 | TRBD2 | TRBV5-1 | CASSLRGSRTQYEQYF | TGCGCCAGCAGCCTCCGCGGGAGCCGAACCCAGTACGAGCAGTACTTC
. | TRBJ1-2 | . | TRBV6-6 | CASSPFYGYTF | TGTGCCAGCAGCCCGTTCTATGGCTACACCTTC
. | TRBJ2-7 | TRBD1 | TRBV13 | CASSHGQAYEQYF | TGTGCCAGCAGCCACGGACAGGCATACGAGCAGTACTTC
. | TRBJ2-7 | TRBD2 | TRBV5-1 | CASSISGRGEQYF | TGCGCCAGCAGCATTAGCGGGAGAGGCGAGCAGTACTTC
. | TRBJ2-5 | . | TRBV9 | CASSLKGGTYRGEQYF | TGTGCCAGCAGCCTCAAAGGAGGGACCTACCGTGGGGAGCAGTACTTC
. | TRBJ2-5 | TRBD1 | TRBV19 | CASSTWTGQETQYF | TGTGCCAGTAGTACCTGGACAGGCCAAGAGACCCAGTACTTC
once | TRBJ2-7 | TRBD2 | TRBV28 | CASSYRTSGRYNEQYF | TGTGCCAGCAGTTATAGAACTAGCGGGAGGTATAACGAGCAGTACTTC
. | TRBJ2-5 | . | TRBV15 | CATSRDRGLQETQYF | TGTGCCACCAGCAGAGATCGCGGACTCCAAGAGACCCAGTACTTC
. | TRBJ2-3 | . | TRBV6-1 | CASSDLQTGTDTQYF | TGTGCCAGCAGTGATTTGCAGACAGGCACAGATACGCAGTATTTT
. | TRBJ2-7 | . | TRBV28 | CASSFARASYEQYF | TGTGCCAGCAGTTTCGCCAGGGCGTCCTACGAGCAGTACTTC
. | TRBJ2-1 | TRBD2 | TRBV28 | CASNPSAGGPGNEQFF | TGTGCCAGCAACCCATCAGCGGGAGGGCCGGGAAATGAGCAGTTCTTC
. | TRBJ2-2 | . | TRBV28 | CASSFFPSAGELFF | TGTGCCAGCAGTTTTTTCCCGAGTGCCGGGGAGCTGTTTTTT
. | TRBJ1-5 | . | TRBV9 | CASSVYGDWGEPQHF | TGTGCCAGCAGCGTGTATGGAGATTGGGGAGAGCCCCAGCATTTT
. | TRBJ1-1 | . | TRBV10-3 | CAISGRVDTEAFF | TGTGCCATCAGTGGCAGGGTGGACACTGAAGCTTTCTTT
. | TRBJ1-4 | . | TRBV2 | CASSNQGGSNEKLFF | TGTGCCAGCAGTAACCAGGGAGGTTCTAATGAAAAACTGTTTTTT
once | TRBJ2-3 | TRBD1 | TRBV7-8 | CASSLYLGRGQGATDTQYF | TGTGCCAGCAGCTTATATCTTGGTCGAGGACAGGGGGCGACAGATACGCAGTATTTT
. | TRBJ2-7 | . | TRBV5-4 | CASSPVGGEQYF | TGTGCCAGCAGCCCGGTTGGTGGCGAGCAGTACTTC